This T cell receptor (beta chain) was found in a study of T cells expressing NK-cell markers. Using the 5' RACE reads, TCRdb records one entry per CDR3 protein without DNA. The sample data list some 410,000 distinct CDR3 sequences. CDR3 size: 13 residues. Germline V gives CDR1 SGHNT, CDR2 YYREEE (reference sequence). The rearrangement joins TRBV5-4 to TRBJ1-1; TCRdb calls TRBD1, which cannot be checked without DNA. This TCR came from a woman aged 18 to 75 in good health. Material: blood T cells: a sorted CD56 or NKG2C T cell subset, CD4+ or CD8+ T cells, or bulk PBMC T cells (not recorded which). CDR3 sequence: CASRIQVNTEAFF.